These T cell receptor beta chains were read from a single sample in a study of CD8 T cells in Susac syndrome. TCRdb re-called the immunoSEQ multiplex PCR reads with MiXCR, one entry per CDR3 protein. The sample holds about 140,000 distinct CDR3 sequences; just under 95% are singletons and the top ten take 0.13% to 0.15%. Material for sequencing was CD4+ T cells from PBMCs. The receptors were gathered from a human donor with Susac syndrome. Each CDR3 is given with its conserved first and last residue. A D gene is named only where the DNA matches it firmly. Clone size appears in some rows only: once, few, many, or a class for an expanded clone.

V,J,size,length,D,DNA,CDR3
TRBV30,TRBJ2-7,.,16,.,TGTGCCTGGAGTGTATGGACCAGGGGAGATTCCTACGAGCAGTACTTC,CAWSVWTRGDSYEQYF
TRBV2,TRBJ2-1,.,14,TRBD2,TGTGCCAGCAGGGCCCGCAGTCTAGCGGATGAGCAGTTCTTC,CASRARSLADEQFF
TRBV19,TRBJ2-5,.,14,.,TGTGCCAGTAGTATGGGGCAGATCCAAGAGACCCAGTACTTC,CASSMGQIQETQYF
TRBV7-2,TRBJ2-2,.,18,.,TGTGCCAGCAGCCAATTCAGGAGCGCCGGGTGGAACACCGGGGAGCTGTTTTTT,CASSQFRSAGWNTGELFF
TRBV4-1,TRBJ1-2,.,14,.,TGCGCCAGCAGCCAACCCAGACAGGTCCATGGCTACACCTTC,CASSQPRQVHGYTF
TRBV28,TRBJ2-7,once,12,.,TGTGCCAGCAGTTACGGCAGCTACGAGCAGTACTTC,CASSYGSYEQYF
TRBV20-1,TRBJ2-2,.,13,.,TGCAGTGCTAGCGGGAGTGGTGACGGGGAGCTGTTTTTT,CSASGSGDGELFF
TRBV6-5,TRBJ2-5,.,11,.,TGTGCCAGCAGGCTCGAGGGGACCCAGTACTTC,CASRLEGTQYF
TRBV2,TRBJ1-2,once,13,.,TGTGCCAGCACCCTCCGGGTTGGGGACCGCCCCACCTTC,CASTLRVGDRPTF
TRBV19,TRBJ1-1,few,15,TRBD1,TGTGCCAGTAGTCTCCGACAGGGGTTGAACACTGAAGCTTTCTTT,CASSLRQGLNTEAFF
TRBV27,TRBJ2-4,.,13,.,TGTGCCAGCAGTGCAGGTACCAAAAACATTCAGTACTTC,CASSAGTKNIQYF
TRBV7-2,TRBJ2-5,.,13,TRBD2,TGTGCCAGCAGCCGGGACTACGGAGAGACCCAGTACTTC,CASSRDYGETQYF
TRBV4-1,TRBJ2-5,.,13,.,TGCGCCAGCAGCCAAAATATGGGGGAGACCCAGTACTTC,CASSQNMGETQYF
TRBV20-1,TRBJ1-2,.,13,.,TGCAGTGCTTGGGGGGTACAGCACTATGGCTACACCTTC,CSAWGVQHYGYTF